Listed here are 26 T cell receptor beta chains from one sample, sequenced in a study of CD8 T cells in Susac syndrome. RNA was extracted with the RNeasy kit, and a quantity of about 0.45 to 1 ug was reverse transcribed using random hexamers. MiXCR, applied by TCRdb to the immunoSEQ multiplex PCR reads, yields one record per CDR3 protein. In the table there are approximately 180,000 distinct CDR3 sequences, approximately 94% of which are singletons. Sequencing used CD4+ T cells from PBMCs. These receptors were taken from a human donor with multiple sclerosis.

CDR3 loop: CASSIPGQGRDYTGELFF. CDR3 nucleotides: TGTGCCAGTAGTATCCCGGGACAGGGACGAGATTACACCGGGGAGCTGTTTTTT. The rearrangement uses TRBV19 and TRBJ2-2, with TRBD1 matching 9 bases. Germline V gene data show CDR1 as LNHDA and CDR2 as SQIVND (reference sequence). With V trimmed by 3 bases and J by 3 bases, 11 bases remained unmatched. The CDR3 contains 18 residues.

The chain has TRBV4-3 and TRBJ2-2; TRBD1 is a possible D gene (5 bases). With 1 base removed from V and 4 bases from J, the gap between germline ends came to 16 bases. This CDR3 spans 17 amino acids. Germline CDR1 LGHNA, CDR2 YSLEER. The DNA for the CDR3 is TGCGCCAGCAGCCAAGCCGCCCAGGGCCCCCGCACCGGGGAGCTGTTTTTT. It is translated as CASSQAAQGPRTGELFF.

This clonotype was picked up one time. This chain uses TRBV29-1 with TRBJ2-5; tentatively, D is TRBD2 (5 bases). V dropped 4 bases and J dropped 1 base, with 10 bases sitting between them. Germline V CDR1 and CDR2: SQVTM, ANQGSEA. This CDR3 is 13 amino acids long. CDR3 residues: CSVGEGSQETQYF. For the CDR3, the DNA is TGCAGCGTTGGCGAGGGCAGCCAAGAGACCCAGTACTTC.

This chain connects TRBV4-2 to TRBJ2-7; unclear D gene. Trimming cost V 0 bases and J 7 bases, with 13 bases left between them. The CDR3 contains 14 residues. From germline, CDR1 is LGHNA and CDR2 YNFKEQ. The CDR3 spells CASSQESVPGEQYF. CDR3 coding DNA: TGTGCCAGCAGCCAAGAGTCAGTCCCTGGAGAGCAGTACTTC.

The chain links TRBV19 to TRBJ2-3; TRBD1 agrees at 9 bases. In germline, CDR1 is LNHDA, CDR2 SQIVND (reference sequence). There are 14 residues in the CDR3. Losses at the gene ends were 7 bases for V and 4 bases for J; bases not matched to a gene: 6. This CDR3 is CASKWGQGADTQYF. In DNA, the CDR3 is TGTGCCAGTAAGTGGGGACAGGGCGCAGATACGCAGTATTTT.

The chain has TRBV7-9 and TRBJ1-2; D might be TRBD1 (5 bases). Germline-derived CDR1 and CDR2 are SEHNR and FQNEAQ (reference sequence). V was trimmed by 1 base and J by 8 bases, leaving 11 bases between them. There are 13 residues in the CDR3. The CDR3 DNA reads TGTGCCAGCAGCTTAGAGGGGCAACGGGGCTACACCTTC. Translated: CASSLEGQRGYTF.

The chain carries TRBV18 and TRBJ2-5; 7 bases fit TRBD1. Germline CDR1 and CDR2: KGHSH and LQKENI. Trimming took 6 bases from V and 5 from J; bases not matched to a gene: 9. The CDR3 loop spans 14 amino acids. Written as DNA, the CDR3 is TGTGCCAGCTCCAACCGACAGGGAGTGGAGACCCAGTACTTC. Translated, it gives CASSNRQGVETQYF.

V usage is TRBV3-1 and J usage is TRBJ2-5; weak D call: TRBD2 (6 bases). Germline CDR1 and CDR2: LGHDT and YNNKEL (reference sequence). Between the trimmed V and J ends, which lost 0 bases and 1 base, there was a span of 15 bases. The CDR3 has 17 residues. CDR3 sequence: CASSQDWSGLGQETQYF. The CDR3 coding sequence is TGTGCCAGCAGCCAAGATTGGTCGGGACTGGGCCAAGAGACCCAGTACTTC.

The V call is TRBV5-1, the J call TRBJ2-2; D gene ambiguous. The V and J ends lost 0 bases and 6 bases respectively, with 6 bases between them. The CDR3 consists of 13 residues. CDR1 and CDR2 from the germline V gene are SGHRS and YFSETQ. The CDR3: CASSLDPAGELFF. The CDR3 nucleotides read TGCGCCAGCAGCTTGGACCCCGCCGGGGAGCTGTTTTTT.

The CDR3 bases are TGTGCCAGCAGCCGCGCATCCCAGGGGACACCCTACGAGCAGTACTTC. It yields the protein CASSRASQGTPYEQYF. The rearrangement joins TRBV4-2 to TRBJ2-7; tentatively, D is TRBD1 (6 bases). The CDR3 has 16 residues. V lost 4 bases and J 2 bases, leaving 18 bases between the germline ends. CDR1 is LGHNA, CDR2 YNFKEQ, per germline.

The CDR3 sequence: CASSLSGGYEQYF. CDR3 nucleotide sequence: TGTGCCAGCAGTTTAAGTGGCGGGTACGAGCAGTACTTC. The rearrangement links TRBV28 to TRBJ2-7; D is perhaps TRBD2 (5 bases). Trimming stripped 2 bases from V and 4 bases from J, with 9 bases between. In germline, CDR1 is MDHEN, CDR2 SYDVKM. The CDR3 is 13 amino acids.

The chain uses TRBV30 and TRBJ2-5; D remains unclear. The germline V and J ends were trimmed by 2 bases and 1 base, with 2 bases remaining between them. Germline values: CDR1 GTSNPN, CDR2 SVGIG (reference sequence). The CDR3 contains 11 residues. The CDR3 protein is CAWSSQETQYF. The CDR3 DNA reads TGTGCCTGGAGTTCCCAAGAGACCCAGTACTTC.

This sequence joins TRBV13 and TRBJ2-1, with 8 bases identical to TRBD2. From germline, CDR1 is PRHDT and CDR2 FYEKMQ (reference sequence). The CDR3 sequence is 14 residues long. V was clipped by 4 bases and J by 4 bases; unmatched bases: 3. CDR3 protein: CASSSLAGYNEQFF. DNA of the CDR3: TGTGCCAGCAGCTCGCTAGCGGGTTACAATGAGCAGTTCTTC. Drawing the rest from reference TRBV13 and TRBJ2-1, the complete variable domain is AAGVIQSPRHLIKEKRETATLKCYPIPRHDTVYWYQQGPGQDPQFLISFYEKMQSDKGSIPDRFSAQQFSDYHSELNMSSLELGDSALYFCASSSLAGYNEQFFGPGTRLTVL.

The CDR3 here is CASSILSGQGTSKNIQYF. DNA of the CDR3: TGTGCCAGCAGTATCTTATCCGGACAGGGGACTTCCAAAAACATTCAGTACTTC. The rearrangement links TRBV2 to TRBJ2-4; 9 bases map to TRBD1. CDR1 SNHLY and CDR2 FYNNEI come from the germline V gene. Losses at the gene ends were 5 bases for V and 2 bases for J; bases not matched to a gene: 13. The CDR3 is 18 residues long.

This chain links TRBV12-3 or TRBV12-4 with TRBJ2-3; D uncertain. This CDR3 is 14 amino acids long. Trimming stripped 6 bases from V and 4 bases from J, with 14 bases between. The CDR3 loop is CASSSDIVADTQYF. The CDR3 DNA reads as TGTGCCAGCAGCAGCGATATAGTAGCAGATACGCAGTATTTT.

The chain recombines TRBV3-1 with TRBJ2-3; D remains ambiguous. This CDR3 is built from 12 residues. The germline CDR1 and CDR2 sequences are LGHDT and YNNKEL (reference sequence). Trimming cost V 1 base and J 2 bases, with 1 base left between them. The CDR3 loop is CASSQATDTQYF. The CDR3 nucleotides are TGTGCCAGCAGCCAAGCCACAGATACGCAGTATTTT.

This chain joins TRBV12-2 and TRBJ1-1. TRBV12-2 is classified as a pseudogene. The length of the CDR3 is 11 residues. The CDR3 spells CASRPRLGAFF. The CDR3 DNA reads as TGTGCAAGTCGCCCCAGGTTGGGGGCTTTCTTT.

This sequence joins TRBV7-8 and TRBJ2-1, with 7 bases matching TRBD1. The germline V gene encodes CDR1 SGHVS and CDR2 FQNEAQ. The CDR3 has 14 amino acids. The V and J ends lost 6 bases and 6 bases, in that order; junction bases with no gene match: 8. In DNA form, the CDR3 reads TGTGCCAGCAGAAACGACAGGGTCAGCAATGAGCAGTTCTTC. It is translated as CASRNDRVSNEQFF. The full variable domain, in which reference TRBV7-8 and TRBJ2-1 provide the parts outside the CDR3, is GAGVSQSPRYKVAKRGQDVALRCDPISGHVSLFWYQQALGQGPEFLTYFQNEAQLDKSGLPSDRFFAERPEGSVSTLKIQRTQQEDSAVYLCASRNDRVSNEQFFGPGTRLTVL.

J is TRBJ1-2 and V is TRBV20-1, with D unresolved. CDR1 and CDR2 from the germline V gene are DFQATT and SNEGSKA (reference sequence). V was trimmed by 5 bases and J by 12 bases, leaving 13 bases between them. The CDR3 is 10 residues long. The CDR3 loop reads CSAYRGEHTF. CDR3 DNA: TGCAGTGCTTATCGGGGTGAACACACCTTC.

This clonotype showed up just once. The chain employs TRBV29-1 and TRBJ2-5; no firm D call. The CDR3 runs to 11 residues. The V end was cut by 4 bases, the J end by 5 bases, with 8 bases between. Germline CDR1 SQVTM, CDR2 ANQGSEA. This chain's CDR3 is CSVGTWETQYF. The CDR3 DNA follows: TGCAGCGTTGGAACCTGGGAGACCCAGTACTTC.

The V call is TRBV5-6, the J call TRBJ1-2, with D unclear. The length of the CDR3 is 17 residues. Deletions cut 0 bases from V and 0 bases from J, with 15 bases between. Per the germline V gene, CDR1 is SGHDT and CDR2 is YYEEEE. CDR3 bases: TGTGCCAGCAGCTTGGTCACAGTCTCCCACACTAACTATGGCTACACCTTC. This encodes CASSLVTVSHTNYGYTF.

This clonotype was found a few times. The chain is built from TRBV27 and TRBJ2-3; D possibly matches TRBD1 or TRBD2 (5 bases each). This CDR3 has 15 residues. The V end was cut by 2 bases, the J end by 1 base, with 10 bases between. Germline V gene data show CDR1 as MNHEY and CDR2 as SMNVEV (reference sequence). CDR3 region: CASSLTRGRTDTQYF. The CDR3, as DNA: TGTGCCAGCAGTTTAACCCGGGGACGCACAGATACGCAGTATTTT.

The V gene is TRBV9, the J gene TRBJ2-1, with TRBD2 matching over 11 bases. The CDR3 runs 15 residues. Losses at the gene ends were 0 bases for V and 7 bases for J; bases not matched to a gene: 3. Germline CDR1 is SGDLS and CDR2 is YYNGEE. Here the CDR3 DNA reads TGTGCCAGCAGCGTAGTGGCTAGCGGGAGGAATGAGCAGTTCTTC. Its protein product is CASSVVASGRNEQFF.

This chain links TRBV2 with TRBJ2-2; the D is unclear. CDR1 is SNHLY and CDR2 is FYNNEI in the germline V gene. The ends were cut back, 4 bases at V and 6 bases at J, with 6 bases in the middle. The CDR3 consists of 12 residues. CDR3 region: CASSVDSGELFF. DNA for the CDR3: TGTGCCAGCAGTGTGGATTCCGGGGAGCTGTTTTTT.

CDR3 nucleotides: TGCAGCGTTCGGGCCGGGACGGAAGAGACCCAGTACTTC. Its translation is CSVRAGTEETQYF. The rearrangement links TRBV29-1 to TRBJ2-5, with D possibly called TRBD1 or TRBD2 (5 bases each). The germline CDR1 and CDR2 sequences are SQVTM and ANQGSEA. V lost 5 bases and J 3 bases, leaving 13 bases between the germline ends. The CDR3 extends over 13 amino acids.

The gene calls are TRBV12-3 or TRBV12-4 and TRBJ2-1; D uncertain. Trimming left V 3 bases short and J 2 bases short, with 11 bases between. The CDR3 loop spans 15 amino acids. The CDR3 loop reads CASSFRLLAYNEQFF. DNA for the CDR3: TGTGCCAGCAGTTTCAGACTTTTAGCCTACAATGAGCAGTTCTTC.